These 29 T cell receptor beta chains were all obtained from the same sample, sequenced in a study of blood T cell repertoires in COVID-19. Sequenced by immunoSEQ multiplex PCR; TCRdb stores in-frame clones only, minus some. Counted here are about 300,000 clones, nearly 90% occurring once; the ten biggest clones make up 2.5% to 3.5%. The sample was PBMCs or T cells enriched from blood (not recorded which). The receptors stem from a woman between 45 and 60 years old who had been exposed to COVID-19.

The V gene is TRBV7-2, the J gene TRBJ2-7, with TRBD1 identical over 8 bases. Germline V gene data show CDR1 as SGHTA and CDR2 as FQGNSA. The CDR3 runs to 14 residues. The J segment lost 4 bases and the V segment lost 4 bases, leaving 6 bases of the junction unmatched. DNA for the CDR3: TGTGCCAGCAGCTCGGACAGGGCCTCTTACGAGCAGTACTTC. It is translated as CASSSDRASYEQYF.

The rearrangement joins TRBV9 to TRBJ2-3; 11 bases line up with TRBD2. CDR3 length: 16 residues. The V and J ends lost 0 bases and 1 base, in that order; junction bases with no gene match: 1. Germline assignment: CDR1 SGDLS and CDR2 YYNGEE. Here the CDR3 reads CASSVVSGGGTDTQYF. The CDR3 DNA follows: TGTGCCAGCAGCGTAGTTAGCGGGGGGGGCACAGATACGCAGTATTTT.

The rearrangement uses TRBV15 and TRBJ1-5; tentative D call: TRBD1 (6 bases). V was clipped by 4 bases and J by 7 bases, with 14 bases between them. The CDR3 contains 14 residues. From germline, CDR1 is LNHNV and CDR2 YYDKDF (reference sequence). The CDR3 region is CATSKQGKGQPQHF. In DNA, the CDR3 is TGTGCCACCAGCAAACAGGGTAAGGGGCAGCCCCAGCATTTT.

The J gene is TRBJ1-6, the V gene TRBV19; weak D call: TRBD1 (6 bases). The CDR3 sequence is 14 residues long. The germline CDR1 and CDR2 sequences are LNHDA and SQIVND (reference sequence). Trimming removed 3 bases from V and 7 bases from J, with 10 bases in between. CDR3 nucleotide sequence: TGTGCCAGTAGTATGGACAGTGTCAATTCACCCCTCCACTTT. It specifies CASSMDSVNSPLHF.

The chain combines TRBV7-2 with TRBJ1-6; D remains ambiguous. CDR1 and CDR2 (germline): SGHTA, FQGNSA. The CDR3 spans 11 residues. V was trimmed by 7 bases and J by 6 bases, leaving 4 bases between them. CDR3 in amino acids: CASTINSPLHF. As DNA, the CDR3 is TGTGCCAGCACCATTAATTCACCCCTCCACTTT.

This chain uses TRBV6-1 with TRBJ1-4; TRBD1 aligns across 7 bases. Germline lookup yields CDR1 MNHNS and CDR2 SASEGT. The CDR3 has 15 residues. V was pared by 2 bases and J by 5 bases, with 5 bases of the junction left unmatched. CDR3 amino acids: CASSEIRGRNEKLFF. Here the CDR3 DNA reads TGTGCCAGCAGTGAAATAAGGGGGCGGAATGAAAAACTGTTTTTT.

The J gene is TRBJ2-5, the V gene TRBV4-1, with D tentatively TRBD2 (5 bases). Germline V lookup: CDR1 MGHRA, CDR2 YSYEKL. There are 15 residues in the CDR3. Deletions cut 0 bases from V and 5 bases from J, with 13 bases between. The CDR3 sequence is CASSQDMNRGETQYF. The DNA of the CDR3 is TGCGCCAGCAGCCAAGATATGAACCGCGGGGAGACCCAGTACTTC.

J is TRBJ1-4 and V is TRBV5-4; 9 nucleotides align to TRBD1. Per germline, CDR1 SGHNT and CDR2 YYREEE (reference sequence). With 4 bases clipped from V and 8 bases from J, the junction kept 18 bases outside the gene matches. The CDR3 spans 18 residues. As DNA, the CDR3 is TGTGCCAGCAGCCAGAGCTATTCCGGGACAGGGAAACAGGAAAAACTGTTTTTT. Translating gives CASSQSYSGTGKQEKLFF.

The chain recombines TRBV27 with TRBJ1-2; 7 bases align to TRBD1. There are 15 residues in the CDR3. V lost 3 bases and J lost 2; bases outside the gene matches: 6. In germline, CDR1 is MNHEY, CDR2 SMNVEV (reference sequence). CDR3 nucleotides: TGTGCCAGCAGTTTTCTAGACAGGGACAACTATGGCTACACCTTC. This translates into CASSFLDRDNYGYTF.

This chain uses TRBV28 with TRBJ2-3, with a possible D match to TRBD1 (6 bases). V shed 6 bases and J shed 1 base, with 14 bases lying between them. The CDR3 sequence is 15 residues long. Looked up from germline, CDR1 is MDHEN and CDR2 is SYDVKM. The CDR3 DNA follows: TGTGCCAGCAGCACAGGGACCCTAGGCACAGATACGCAGTATTTT. Amino acids: CASSTGTLGTDTQYF. The full variable domain, its missing parts supplied by reference TRBV28 and TRBJ2-3, is DVKVTQSSRYLVKRTGEKVFLECVQDMDHENMFWYRQDPGLGLRLIYFSYDVKMKEKGDIPEGYSVSREKKERFSLILESASTNQTSMYLCASSTGTLGTDTQYFGPGTRLTVL.

The chain carries TRBV9 and TRBJ1-4, with TRBD1 matching over 7 bases. The V segment lost 3 bases and the J segment 2 bases; nucleotides outside the gene matches: 7. The CDR3 extends over 16 amino acids. Per the germline V gene, CDR1 is SGDLS and CDR2 is YYNGEE. CDR3 in amino acids: CASSAVGTVTNEKLFF. In DNA form, the CDR3 reads TGTGCCAGCAGCGCGGTTGGGACAGTGACTAATGAAAAACTGTTTTTT.

The chain carries TRBV28 and TRBJ2-5, with D perhaps matching TRBD2 (5 bases). Germline V gives CDR1 MDHEN, CDR2 SYDVKM. V was shortened by 6 bases and J by 2 bases, with 16 bases between the two germline ends. This CDR3 contains 15 residues. The CDR3 is CASSPGERLQETQYF. CDR3 sequence (DNA): TGTGCCAGCAGCCCTGGGGAGAGACTTCAAGAGACCCAGTACTTC.

The rearrangement joins TRBV28 to TRBJ2-5; the match to TRBD2 covers 11 bases. J gave up 5 bases and V 3 bases, and 8 bases lay outside the gene matches. This CDR3 is built from 16 residues. CDR1 and CDR2 from the germline V gene are MDHEN and SYDVKM. The CDR3 bases are TGTGCCAGCAGTTTCATCCGACTAGCGGGGACTGAGACCCAGTACTTC. This gives the protein CASSFIRLAGTETQYF.

V gene TRBV12-3 or TRBV12-4 combines with J gene TRBJ1-2, with TRBD1 as a possible D gene (6 bases). The V and J ends lost 7 bases and 8 bases respectively, with 14 bases between them. The CDR3 is 12 residues long. DNA of the CDR3: TGTGCCAGCACCCCGGAGGGGGGGGGCTACACCTTC. Its translation: CASTPEGGGYTF.

The rearrangement uses TRBV7-9 and TRBJ2-7, with D perhaps TRBD1 (6 bases). Trimming took 5 bases from V and 2 from J, leaving 13 bases between them. This CDR3 is 14 amino acids long. The germline V gene has CDR1 SEHNR and CDR2 FQNEAQ (reference sequence). DNA for the CDR3: TGTGCCAGCAGCGCTCGGGACAAGCCCTACGAGCAGTACTTC. Translating gives CASSARDKPYEQYF. Full variable domain (outside the CDR3, taken from reference TRBV7-9 and TRBJ2-7): DTGVSQNPRHKITKRGQNVTFRCDPISEHNRLYWYRQTLGQGPEFLTYFQNEAQLEKSRLLSDRFSAERPKGSFSTLEIQRTEQGDSAMYLCASSARDKPYEQYFGPGTRLTVT.

The chain has TRBV5-4 and TRBJ1-1; D is unclear. Germline loops: CDR1 SGHNT, CDR2 YYREEE (reference sequence). V lost 4 bases, J lost 1 base, and 11 bases lay in between. The CDR3 has 14 residues. The CDR3 sequence is CASSVDNQNTEAFF. CDR3 in DNA: TGTGCCAGCAGCGTCGACAACCAGAACACTGAAGCTTTCTTT.

The rearrangement uses TRBV28 and TRBJ2-1, with 9 bases lining up with TRBD2. The CDR3 has 20 amino acids. CDR1 and CDR2 (germline): MDHEN, SYDVKM. Trimming cost V 4 bases and J 1 base; bases outside gene matches: 17. CDR3 coding DNA: TGTGCCAGCAGTTCCCTCTCCCCTCTAGCGGGGTACCATTCCTACAATGAGCAGTTCTTC. It yields the protein CASSSLSPLAGYHSYNEQFF.

V gene TRBV9 combines with J gene TRBJ2-3, with 7 bases that match TRBD2. J lost 4 bases, V lost 4 bases, and 9 bases had no gene match. The CDR3 is 15 residues long. CDR1 and CDR2 (germline): SGDLS, YYNGEE. The CDR3 loop reads CASSLTGGGADTQYF. The CDR3 DNA sequence: TGTGCCAGCAGCCTTACGGGGGGAGGGGCAGATACGCAGTATTTT.

This clone was seen a few times. V gene TRBV18 combines with J gene TRBJ2-1; possibly TRBD1 for D (6 bases). Trimming shortened V by 0 bases and J by 10 bases, and 13 bases separated the two germline ends. CDR3 length: 14 residues. CDR1 and CDR2 (germline): KGHSH, LQKENI. This CDR3 reads CASSPPSRDTEQFF. CDR3 nucleotide sequence: TGTGCCAGCTCACCACCAAGTAGGGACACGGAGCAGTTCTTC.

In the case of this clone: The missing conserved phenylalanine or tryptophan at the end of this CDR3 makes a read error likely. It is unclear where the CDR3 begins or ends on the DNA, so no DNA is shown, and the CDR3 is as TCRdb lists it. The chain combines TRBV5-6 with TRBJ1-1. The CDR3 sequence runs 11 residues, both termini included. Germline CDR1 reads SGHDT; CDR2 reads YYEEEE. CDR3 amino acids: CASSLGGTEAI.

V is TRBV5-5 and J is TRBJ2-5; D unclear. The germline V gene encodes CDR1 SGHKS and CDR2 YYEKEE (reference sequence). V was pared by 4 bases and J by 3 bases, with 7 bases between. The CDR3 is 12 residues long. This chain's CDR3 is CASSPSEETQYF. The CDR3 DNA follows: TGTGCCAGCAGCCCCAGTGAAGAGACCCAGTACTTC.

V is TRBV18 and J is TRBJ1-3, with a tentative D call TRBD1 (5 bases). Germline V lookup: CDR1 KGHSH, CDR2 LQKENI. V was cut by 0 bases and J by 0 bases, with 9 bases left in between. CDR3 length equals 16 residues. In DNA form, the CDR3 reads TGTGCCAGCTCACCACCGGCAGGGATCTCTGGAAACACCATATATTTT. Encoded protein: CASSPPAGISGNTIYF.

The J gene is TRBJ1-2, the V gene TRBV30; weak D call: TRBD1 (5 bases). The V end was cut by 1 base, the J end by 4 bases, with 10 bases between. CDR3 size: 13 residues. CDR1 GTSNPN and CDR2 SVGIG come from the germline V gene (reference sequence). CDR3 residues: CAWSAVGGYGYTF. In DNA, the CDR3 is TGTGCCTGGAGTGCGGTGGGGGGCTATGGCTACACCTTC. The full variable domain, completed using reference TRBV30 and TRBJ1-2, is SQTIHQWPATLVQPVGSPLSLECTVEGTSNPNLYWYRQAAGRGLQLLFYSVGIGQISSEVPQNLSASRPQDRQFILSSKKLLLSDSGFYLCAWSAVGGYGYTFGSGTRLTVV.

The rearrangement joins TRBV4-1 to TRBJ1-4; 7 bases align to TRBD1. Germline values: CDR1 MGHRA, CDR2 YSYEKL. The V and J ends lost 1 base and 0 bases, in that order; junction bases with no gene match: 2. The CDR3 loop spans 16 amino acids. The CDR3 nucleotides are TGCGCCAGCAGCCAAGGGGGGACAGCAACTAATGAAAAACTGTTTTTT. This sequence encodes CASSQGGTATNEKLFF.

This sequence joins TRBV5-8 and TRBJ1-2; TRBD1 matches 9 bases. J lost 3 bases, V lost 0 bases, and 6 bases had no gene match. Germline CDR1 SGHTS, CDR2 YDEGEE. The CDR3 covers 16 residues. The CDR3 loop reads CASSLATGTGYYGYTF. For the CDR3, the DNA is TGTGCCAGCAGCTTGGCGACGGGGACAGGGTACTATGGCTACACCTTC.

J is TRBJ1-1 and V is TRBV6-5; the match to TRBD1 covers 7 bases. Trimming took 8 bases from V and 2 from J; bases not matched to a gene: 11. Germline V gene sequence: CDR1 MNHEY, CDR2 SVGAGI. The CDR3 runs 15 residues. In nucleotides, the CDR3 is TGTGCCAGCGGAATGACAGGGAGATATAACACTGAAGCTTTCTTT. Translating it yields CASGMTGRYNTEAFF.

The V gene is TRBV19, the J gene TRBJ1-1; a weak D match, TRBD1 (5 bases). V was cut by 4 bases and J by 0 bases, with 6 bases left in between. The CDR3 runs 13 residues. Looked up from germline, CDR1 is LNHDA and CDR2 is SQIVND (reference sequence). CDR3 DNA: TGTGCCAGTAGTAGACAGATGAACACTGAAGCTTTCTTT. It is translated as CASSRQMNTEAFF. The full variable domain, rest sourced from reference TRBV19 and TRBJ1-1, is DGGITQSPKYLFRKEGQNVTLSCEQNLNHDAMYWYRQDPGQGLRLIYYSQIVNDFQKGDIAEGYSVSREKKESFPLTVTSAQKNPTAFYLCASSRQMNTEAFFGQGTRLTVV.

The V gene is TRBV6-4, the J gene TRBJ2-3; TRBD2 might be the D (6 bases). The CDR3 has 15 amino acids. Trimming pared 3 bases from V and 1 base from J, leaving 11 bases between. Germline assignment: CDR1 MRHNA and CDR2 SNTAGT. This CDR3 reads CASSEGGIGTDTQYF. For the CDR3, the DNA is TGTGCCAGCAGTGAGGGCGGGATTGGCACAGATACGCAGTATTTT.

The chain recombines TRBV7-6 with TRBJ2-5; weak D call: TRBD2 (5 bases). CDR1 SGHVS and CDR2 FNYEAQ come from the germline V gene. V gave up 4 bases and J gave up 2 bases, with 20 bases separating them. The CDR3 runs to 17 residues. CDR3: CASSSVEGRTLQETQYF. The CDR3 DNA sequence: TGTGCCAGCAGCTCAGTAGAGGGAAGGACTCTACAAGAGACCCAGTACTTC.